This T cell receptor (beta chain) was captured in a study of blood T cell repertoires in COVID-19. There are 14 residues in the CDR3. V lost 4 bases, J lost 6 bases, and 16 bases lay in between. Germline CDR1 and CDR2: SGHRS and YFSETQ. TCRdb keeps only in-frame clones here, not all; method: immunoSEQ multiplex PCR. The table has approximately 300,000 clones, approximately 85% seen once; the top ten hold 0.7% to 0.9%. Seattle-derived patients entered the study during active infection and were followed longitudinally. The rearrangement links TRBV5-1 to TRBJ1-1; tentative D call: TRBD1 (5 bases). Source material: peripheral blood. The TCR comes from a human donor with COVID-19, enrolled during active disease. The donor label of this sample is uncertain. For the CDR3, the DNA is TGCGCCAGCAGCCCTAACAGGAGCGGGGCTGAAGCTTTCTTT. Protein sequence: CASSPNRSGAEAFF. Full variable domain (outside the CDR3, taken from reference TRBV5-1 and TRBJ1-1): KAGVTQTPRYLIKTRGQQVTLSCSPISGHRSVSWYQQTPGQGLQFLFEYFSETQRNKGNFPGRFSGRQFSNSRSEMNVSTLELGDSALYLCASSPNRSGAEAFFGQGTRLTVV.